Listed here is a single TCR beta chain. What this receptor recognizes is not known. Per-base qualities were not stored, and no clone one base away is much larger. This entry belongs to a study of blood T cell repertoires in COVID-19 (dated by TCRdb to about 2020). A note on the overall study: The collaborator samples originated in the United States, Italy and Spain and spanned the acute and convalescent phases of COVID-19. The prospective study material was composed of cDNA or gDNA derived from T cells, B-cell-depleted T cells, or PBMCs. Deeply sampled blood TCRbeta repertoires from subjects exposed to, actively infected with, or recovered from COVID-19 were included in the dataset. The repertoires were released in a freely available public database meant as a resource for research on the immune response to SARS-CoV-2. The samples were drawn from two sources: the first 160 participants of the ongoing ImmuneRACE study, and 1,000 to 1,500 subjects contributed by 6 global collaborators. Sample metadata almost always included a de-identified subject ID, COVID-19 status, age in years and sex. Where available, HLA class I and class II types were obtained from metadata supplied by the sample provider rather than from assay-based typing. Broad study findings and their caveats: The amount of clinical and demographic metadata varied by source and participant and was provided uncurated.

The germline ends are 7 bases apart after V is trimmed by 4 bases and J by 4 bases. Sequences KGHSH (CDR1) and LQKENI (CDR2) are obtained from the germline V gene. The CDR3 spans 12 residues, from the cysteine through the phenylalanine. Only the CDR3 DNA stays, 36 bases, in frame from base 1. Participants in the prospective study were enrolled through a virtual design, were aged about 18 to 100 years, and lived in approximately 24 United States geographic areas. In the prospective study, cohorts were assigned on the basis of participant-reported clinical history obtained from a screening survey and a study questionnaire. Recovered participants in ImmuneRACE Cohort 3 were defined as having two consecutive negative NP/OP PCR tests, clearance from a healthcare professional, or resolution of symptoms. Mobile phlebotomists in the prospective study collected whole blood, serum and a nasopharyngeal or oropharyngeal swab from every participant. Additional blood draws and questionnaires over an approximately 2-month period could optionally be provided by prospective study participants. Before DNA extraction, blood samples from the prospective study were shipped at room temperature or frozen.

The immunoSEQ Assay, a bias-controlled multiplex PCR, was used to amplify TCRbeta CDR3 regions from genomic DNA. The paper's data handling went like this. The number of nucleated cells in each sample was estimated from the amplification of reference gene primers within the assay. Sequence reads were collapsed and filtered to measure the absolute abundance of every unique TCRbeta CDR3 rearrangement. For each sample, productive Simpson clonality was calculated as the square root of Simpson's diversity index over productive rearrangements. TCRdb stores this immuneACCESS table with in-frame sequences only. Part of the clones is absent; in the studies checked, under half of the shortfall reflects unresolved V genes, and no reason is known for the rest. That table supplies the V and J calls and clone size; D and trimming were determined from the DNA. The sample table records more than 150,000 clones; roughly 82% of these occur just once. The biggest ten clones account for 12% of the sample.

The source material was PBMCs or T cells enriched from blood (not recorded which). Recombination joined TRBV18 with TRBJ1-2; the D gene cannot be named for sure. This TCR was sampled from a man aged 35 to 55 who had recovered from COVID-19. The nucleotides read TGTGCCAGCTCACGGGAGACCTATGGCTACACCTTC. This is translated as CASSRETYGYTF.